Listed here are 28 T cell receptor beta chains from one sample, sequenced in a study of cytomegalovirus exposure and HLA in healthy donors listed by TCRdb under 2017. Library method: the immunoSEQ multiplex PCR assay. A mixture of 60 forward primers for TCR Vbeta segments and 13 reverse primers for TCR Jbeta segments was used in the multiplex PCR. The immuneACCESS repertoire file appears here via TCRdb, limited to in-frame rearrangements. These files lack a portion of the clones; in checked studies, under half of the deficit traces to unresolved V genes, and the cause of the others is not known. The sample has about 130,000 clones on record, 55% to 80% of them singletons. The leading ten clones occupy under 2.5% of the sample. The sequenced sample consisted of PBMCs. The source of these receptors is a woman in her thirties or forties in good health and CMV-seronegative.

The chain has TRBV5-1 and TRBJ1-1, with 8 bases fitting TRBD1. CDR3 length: 17 amino acids. The J segment lost 3 bases and the V segment lost 6 bases, leaving 16 bases of the junction unmatched. Germline V gene sequence: CDR1 SGHRS, CDR2 YFSETQ. DNA of the CDR3: TGCGCCAGCACCCAAATGTGGACAGGGCGGAAGGACACTGAAGCTTTCTTT. As protein: CASTQMWTGRKDTEAFF.

This clone was picked up a small number of times. The chain has TRBV29-1 and TRBJ2-5; D may be TRBD1 (5 bases). V lost 4 bases and J 6 bases, leaving 18 bases between the germline ends. The V gene's germline CDR1 is SQVTM and CDR2 ANQGSEA. The CDR3 is 14 residues long. CDR3 nucleotides: TGCAGCGTTGCCCCTTCCCAGGGTGCGAAGACCCAGTACTTC. It codes for CSVAPSQGAKTQYF.

This chain joins TRBV19 and TRBJ1-1, with 7 bases fitting TRBD1. The V and J ends lost 4 bases and 1 base, in that order; junction bases with no gene match: 3. CDR3 size: 14 residues. Germline V CDR1 and CDR2: LNHDA, SQIVND (reference sequence). The CDR3 here is CASSSRGENTEAFF. In DNA, the CDR3 is TGTGCCAGTAGTAGCAGGGGGGAGAACACTGAAGCTTTCTTT. The whole variable domain, filled in from reference TRBV19 and TRBJ1-1, reads DGGITQSPKYLFRKEGQNVTLSCEQNLNHDAMYWYRQDPGQGLRLIYYSQIVNDFQKGDIAEGYSVSREKKESFPLTVTSAQKNPTAFYLCASSSRGENTEAFFGQGTRLTVV.

The chain carries TRBV28 and TRBJ1-1, with a possible D match to TRBD1 (5 bases). Trimming removed 1 base at V and 1 base at J, with 10 bases between. CDR1 and CDR2 (germline): MDHEN, SYDVKM. CDR3 length: 15 residues. The CDR3 loop is CASSLYGRGNTEAFF. CDR3 nucleotide sequence: TGTGCCAGCAGTTTATATGGTAGGGGGAACACTGAAGCTTTCTTT.

The chain couples TRBV2 to TRBJ1-3; 8 bases fit TRBD1. Germline lookup yields CDR1 SNHLY and CDR2 FYNNEI. The CDR3 extends over 18 amino acids. Trimming took 2 bases from V and 1 from J; bases not matched to a gene: 10. CDR3 residues: CASSEWWTGSISGNTIYF. The CDR3 DNA is TGTGCCAGCAGTGAATGGTGGACAGGGTCTATATCTGGAAACACCATATATTTT.

The sample holds a few counts of this clone. The rearrangement joins TRBV5-1 to TRBJ2-3; 10 bases line up with TRBD1. From germline, CDR1 is SGHRS and CDR2 YFSETQ. J was trimmed by 6 bases and V by 5 bases; bases with no gene match: 6. The CDR3 extends over 14 amino acids. CDR3 sequence: CASSSGTGVDTQYF. The CDR3 nucleotides read TGCGCCAGCAGTTCCGGGACAGGGGTGGATACGCAGTATTTT.

This chain joins TRBV27 and TRBJ2-5, with D possibly TRBD1 on 6 matching bases. The DNA end is more similar to TRBJ2-7, so the J call may be wrong. Germline V gene lookup returns CDR1 MNHEY and CDR2 SMNVEV (reference sequence). The CDR3 totals 14 residues. The DNA for the CDR3 is TGTGCCAGCAGCCCCGGGACAAGACCATACGAGCAGTACTTC. It codes for CASSPGTRPYEQYF.

The chain recombines TRBV28 with TRBJ1-1, with 9 positions matching TRBD1. The CDR3 length is 14 residues. Germline loops: CDR1 MDHEN, CDR2 SYDVKM. V lost 4 bases and J lost 1; bases outside the gene matches: 1. CDR3 sequence: CASSSGQGNTEAFF. The CDR3 nucleotides are TGTGCCAGCAGTTCGGGACAGGGGAACACTGAAGCTTTCTTT.

The CDR3 DNA is TGTGCCTGGAGTTGGGGACAACCCAATCAGCCCCAGCATTTT. Translated: CAWSWGQPNQPQHF. The V gene is TRBV30, the J gene TRBJ1-5, with D perhaps TRBD1 (6 bases). V dropped 2 bases and J dropped 3 bases, with 11 bases sitting between them. The CDR3 totals 14 residues. Germline loops: CDR1 GTSNPN, CDR2 SVGIG (reference sequence).

In the case of this clone: At the DNA level, this CDR3 is encoded by other sequences in the same sample as well. This chain connects TRBV10-3 to TRBJ1-5; the D gene is possibly TRBD1 (5 bases). This CDR3 is built from 14 residues. The V and J ends lost 8 bases and 0 bases respectively, with 11 bases between them. Germline CDR1 is ENHRY and CDR2 is SYGVKD. CDR3 loop: CAIRGGDSNQPQHF. The CDR3 DNA follows: TGTGCCATCCGGGGGGGGGATAGCAATCAGCCCCAGCATTTT.

This clone was recorded a few times. The chain is built from TRBV9 and TRBJ2-5, with 9 bases aligning to TRBD2. The J call may not be correct, given that the DNA end is closer to TRBJ2-7. The CDR3 consists of 15 residues. The V gene's germline CDR1 is SGDLS and CDR2 YYNGEE. The CDR3 nucleotides are TGTGCCAGCAGCGTTGGCGGGGGGGCGGGGTACGAGCAGTACTTC. The encoded protein is CASSVGGGAGYEQYF.

In its sample, this clone was seen a few times. The V gene is TRBV5-1, the J gene TRBJ2-5, with TRBD2 matching over 10 bases. The germline CDR1 and CDR2 sequences are SGHRS and YFSETQ. Germline trimming cut 0 bases from V and 1 base from J; bases unmatched to any gene: 6. There are 17 residues in the CDR3. CDR3 amino acids: CASSLGAIAGGQETQYF. CDR3 DNA: TGCGCCAGCAGCTTGGGGGCTATAGCGGGGGGCCAAGAGACCCAGTACTTC. Filled out from reference TRBV5-1 and TRBJ2-5, the complete variable domain reads KAGVTQTPRYLIKTRGQQVTLSCSPISGHRSVSWYQQTPGQGLQFLFEYFSETQRNKGNFPGRFSGRQFSNSRSEMNVSTLELGDSALYLCASSLGAIAGGQETQYFGPGTRLLVL.

V usage is TRBV6-5 and J usage is TRBJ2-3, with 7 bases fitting TRBD1. V gave up 8 bases and J gave up 0 bases; unmatched junction bases: 2. The CDR3 extends over 13 amino acids. From germline, CDR1 is MNHEY and CDR2 SVGAGI. CDR3 nucleotide sequence: TGTGCCAGCCGGGACAGTAGCACAGATACGCAGTATTTT. Translated: CASRDSSTDTQYF.

The chain combines TRBV4-2 with TRBJ2-3; D is perhaps TRBD2 (6 bases). Germline V gene lookup returns CDR1 LGHNA and CDR2 YNFKEQ. The CDR3 runs to 15 residues. The V gene lost 1 base and the J gene lost 7 bases, with 15 bases spanning the gap. CDR3 amino acids: CASSQAWRGLNTQYF. In DNA, the CDR3 is TGTGCCAGCAGCCAAGCGTGGCGGGGCCTTAATACGCAGTATTTT.

The chain couples TRBV11-1 to TRBJ1-1; 8 bases fit TRBD1. This CDR3 is built from 17 residues. Germline V lookup: CDR1 SGHAT, CDR2 FQDESV (reference sequence). V shed 5 bases and J 5 bases; nucleotides not matched to a gene: 16. The CDR3 protein is CASSKGQGARGRTEAFF. CDR3 sequence (DNA): TGTGCCAGCAGCAAAGGGCAGGGGGCGCGAGGGCGGACTGAAGCTTTCTTT. The full variable domain, completed using reference TRBV11-1 and TRBJ1-1, is EAEVAQSPRYKITEKSQAVAFWCDPISGHATLYWYRQILGQGPELLVQFQDESVVDDSQLPKDRFSAERLKGVDSTLKIQPAELGDSAMYLCASSKGQGARGRTEAFFGQGTRLTVV.

V is TRBV30 and J is TRBJ1-3; the D is unclear. V gave up 1 base and J gave up 2 bases, with 9 bases separating them. Per the germline V gene, CDR1 is GTSNPN and CDR2 is SVGIG (reference sequence). The CDR3 extends over 14 amino acids. The CDR3 DNA is TGTGCCTGGAGTGAGGGAGTAGCTGGAAACACCATATATTTT. It codes for CAWSEGVAGNTIYF.

The chain recombines TRBV27 with TRBJ2-7; 9 nucleotides line up with TRBD1. Trimming removed 5 bases from V and 4 bases from J; junction bases left unmatched: 12. The CDR3 runs 16 residues. The germline V gene has CDR1 MNHEY and CDR2 SMNVEV (reference sequence). In DNA, the CDR3 is TGTGCCAGCAGTCGCTTACCGGGACAGGGCCCTTACGAGCAGTACTTC. Translated, it gives CASSRLPGQGPYEQYF.

The chain joins TRBV19 to TRBJ2-7, with a weak D call TRBD1 (5 bases). In germline, CDR1 is LNHDA, CDR2 SQIVND (reference sequence). This CDR3 is built from 11 residues. Trimming cost V 6 bases and J 4 bases, with 7 bases left between them. CDR3 bases: TGTGCCAGTAGCGACAGTTACGAGCAGTACTTC. This gives the protein CASSDSYEQYF. Full variable domain (missing parts from reference TRBV19 and TRBJ2-7): DGGITQSPKYLFRKEGQNVTLSCEQNLNHDAMYWYRQDPGQGLRLIYYSQIVNDFQKGDIAEGYSVSREKKESFPLTVTSAQKNPTAFYLCASSDSYEQYFGPGTRLTVT.

This clone was observed a handful of times. This chain joins TRBV9 and TRBJ2-3, with TRBD1 as a possible D gene (6 bases). Trimming removed 3 bases at V and 1 base at J, with 9 bases between. CDR3 length: 14 amino acids. Germline lookup yields CDR1 SGDLS and CDR2 YYNGEE. The CDR3 sequence: CASSGGLGTDTQYF. The CDR3 nucleotides are TGTGCCAGCAGCGGGGGGCTCGGCACAGATACGCAGTATTTT.

The J gene is TRBJ1-2, the V gene TRBV14, with D possibly being TRBD1 (5 bases). CDR1 and CDR2 (germline): SGHDN, FVKESK. This CDR3 is built from 15 residues. V was clipped by 4 bases and J by 0 bases, with 12 bases between them. Written as DNA, the CDR3 is TGTGCCAGCAGCCTCGCAGGGTTAGCTAACTATGGCTACACCTTC. Translating gives CASSLAGLANYGYTF.

Only one count was recorded for this clone. The chain employs TRBV5-6 and TRBJ1-2, with D unresolved. Trimming took off 0 bases at V and 9 bases at J, with 9 bases between the two ends. The V gene's germline CDR1 is SGHDT and CDR2 YYEEEE. CDR3 length equals 12 residues. The CDR3 DNA is TGTGCCAGCAGCTTGGGGGCCCAAAGCTACACCTTC. It translates to CASSLGAQSYTF.

The genes are TRBV6-1 and TRBJ1-5, with 9 positions matching TRBD1. CDR1 MNHNS and CDR2 SASEGT come from the germline V gene. The CDR3 contains 16 residues. Trimming removed 2 bases from V and 7 bases from J; junction bases left unmatched: 9. The DNA for the CDR3 is TGTGCCAGCAGTGAAAGCTTGACAGGGGGGGTACAGCCCCAGCATTTT. This translates into CASSESLTGGVQPQHF.

The rearrangement links TRBV5-8 to TRBJ2-5; a weak D match, TRBD1 (5 bases). CDR1 and CDR2 (germline): SGHTS, YDEGEE. Trimming removed 0 bases at V and 1 base at J, with 7 bases between. The CDR3 has 14 residues. CDR3 region: CASSLVQVQETQYF. CDR3 sequence (DNA): TGTGCCAGCAGCTTGGTACAGGTCCAAGAGACCCAGTACTTC.

This chain joins TRBV5-1 and TRBJ1-2; TRBD1 is a possible D gene (5 bases). This CDR3 spans 16 amino acids. The ends were cut back, 4 bases at V and 3 bases at J, with 19 bases in the middle. Germline V gene lookup returns CDR1 SGHRS and CDR2 YFSETQ. In nucleotides, the CDR3 is TGCGCCAGCAGCCGCCTCCCGACAGTTTTCGACTATGGCTACACCTTC. Translated, it gives CASSRLPTVFDYGYTF.

The chain combines TRBV11-2 with TRBJ1-1, with D tentatively TRBD1 (6 bases). This CDR3 contains 17 residues. Trimming took off 6 bases at V and 1 base at J, with 21 bases between the two ends. CDR1 SGHAT and CDR2 FQNNGV come from the germline V gene. The CDR3 here is CASRSSRGWIRNTEAFF. The CDR3 DNA follows: TGTGCCAGCAGGTCTTCCAGGGGCTGGATACGGAACACTGAAGCTTTCTTT.

The chain joins TRBV5-4 to TRBJ2-1; 7 bases align to TRBD1. V shed 4 bases and J 0 bases; nucleotides not matched to a gene: 7. Germline V gives CDR1 SGHNT, CDR2 YYREEE (reference sequence). This CDR3 has 16 amino acids. The CDR3 sequence is CASSTQDRVSYNEQFF. CDR3 DNA: TGTGCCAGCAGCACCCAAGACAGGGTCTCCTACAATGAGCAGTTCTTC.

This chain uses TRBV27 with TRBJ2-5, with 12 bases fitting TRBD1. The germline gives CDR1 MNHEY, CDR2 SMNVEV (reference sequence). After removal of 5 bases from V and 5 bases from J, the junction contained 6 bases not matched to a gene. CDR3 length: 15 residues. In DNA, the CDR3 is TGTGCCAGCAGTACTGGGACAGGGGGCGTGGAGACCCAGTACTTC. It specifies CASSTGTGGVETQYF.

The CDR3 DNA reads TGCAGGGCCGACATTACCTACGAGCAGTACTTC. Its protein product is CRADITYEQYF. The chain employs TRBV20-1 and TRBJ2-7; no clear D. The CDR3 covers 11 residues. Germline V gene lookup returns CDR1 DFQATT and CDR2 SNEGSKA (reference sequence).